The 24 T cell receptor beta chains below come from one sample, sequenced in a study of blood T cell repertoires in COVID-19. Profiled with immunoSEQ multiplex PCR; TCRdb holds only in-frame clones, not every one. The repertoire holds approximately 230,000 clones, with around 88% as singletons. The sample comprised PBMCs or T cells enriched from blood (not recorded which). The source is a woman aged 45 to 65 with acute COVID-19.

This clone was seen a few times. The J gene is TRBJ2-5, the V gene TRBV3-1 (or the pseudogene TRBV3-2); D is undetermined. The CDR3 is 14 residues long. V gave up 4 bases and J gave up 4 bases, with 13 bases separating them. Germline loops: CDR1 LGHDT, CDR2 YNNKEL (reference sequence). The CDR3 region is CASSRASSVETQYF. In DNA form, the CDR3 reads TGTGCCAGCAGCCGAGCCTCTTCCGTAGAGACCCAGTACTTC.

The rearrangement links TRBV4-1 to TRBJ2-1; TRBD1 aligns across 8 bases. Germline CDR1 and CDR2: MGHRA and YSYEKL. Unmatched junction bases numbered 9, after V lost 5 bases and J lost 6 bases. This CDR3 is built from 15 residues. The CDR3 region is CASSTRTGPGNEQFF. DNA of the CDR3: TGCGCCAGCAGCACAAGGACAGGGCCTGGCAATGAGCAGTTCTTC.

The V call is TRBV18, the J call TRBJ2-7, with a weak D call TRBD2 (6 bases). Trimming removed 3 bases at V and 2 bases at J, with 8 bases between. Germline V lookup: CDR1 KGHSH, CDR2 LQKENI. The CDR3 runs to 13 residues. CDR3 in amino acids: CASSPGGPYEQYF. CDR3 nucleotides: TGTGCCAGCTCACCGGGAGGACCCTACGAGCAGTACTTC.

Only one count was recorded for this clone. The rearrangement uses TRBV19 and TRBJ1-1; D remains unclear. The CDR3 has 13 residues. Germline lookup yields CDR1 LNHDA and CDR2 SQIVND (reference sequence). With 1 base removed from V and 1 base from J, the gap between germline ends came to 4 bases. The CDR3 loop is CASSIGQNTEAFF. The CDR3 coding sequence is TGTGCCAGTAGTATAGGGCAGAACACTGAAGCTTTCTTT.

The chain is built from TRBV27 and TRBJ2-1; tentatively, D is TRBD1 (5 bases). The germline CDR1 and CDR2 sequences are MNHEY and SMNVEV (reference sequence). The CDR3 is 15 residues long. With 6 bases removed from V and 0 bases from J, the gap between germline ends came to 12 bases. The CDR3 nucleotides read TGTGCCAGCAGCCACGACAGAAGCTCCTACAATGAGCAGTTCTTC. Amino acid sequence: CASSHDRSSYNEQFF.

The genes are TRBV6-5 and TRBJ2-3; D gene uncertain. There are 13 residues in the CDR3. Trimming pared 6 bases from V and 5 bases from J, leaving 12 bases between. From germline, CDR1 is MNHEY and CDR2 SVGAGI. The CDR3 here is CASSSPVEDTQYF. The CDR3 DNA is TGTGCCAGCAGCTCCCCAGTCGAAGATACGCAGTATTTT.

This chain connects TRBV5-1 to TRBJ2-1, with 7 bases lining up with TRBD1. This CDR3 is 14 amino acids long. The ends lost 1 base at V and 6 bases at J; junction bases unmatched: 4. The germline V gene encodes CDR1 SGHRS and CDR2 YFSETQ. The DNA for the CDR3 is TGCGCCAGCAGCTTGTGGGACAGAGGCAATGAGCAGTTCTTC. It yields the protein CASSLWDRGNEQFF.

As regards this clone: This same CDR3 is encoded by further DNA sequences in the sample. The chain has TRBV5-1 and TRBJ2-7; TRBD1 aligns across 10 bases. The CDR3 is 15 residues long. V shed 4 bases and J 0 bases; nucleotides not matched to a gene: 4. Germline V gives CDR1 SGHRS, CDR2 YFSETQ. CDR3 in amino acids: CASSPRTGGSYEQYF. CDR3 DNA: TGCGCCAGCAGCCCCCGGACAGGGGGCTCCTACGAGCAGTACTTC.

This chain joins TRBV3-1 (or the pseudogene TRBV3-2) and TRBJ2-7; 8 bases align to TRBD2. The germline gives CDR1 LGHDT, CDR2 YNNKEL (reference sequence). The CDR3 has 16 residues. The junction had 6 bases not matched to a gene; V was cut back by 0 bases and J by 2 bases. The CDR3 region is CASSQEPELAAYEQYF. The CDR3 DNA follows: TGTGCCAGCAGCCAAGAACCGGAACTAGCGGCCTACGAGCAGTACTTC.

J is TRBJ1-6 and V is TRBV3-1 (or the pseudogene TRBV3-2); D not resolved. The CDR3 sequence is 14 residues long. CDR1 is LGHDT, CDR2 YNNKEL, per germline (reference sequence). Deletions cut 5 bases from V and 8 bases from J, with 13 bases between. CDR3 sequence reads: CASSSGGVHSPLHF. The CDR3 nucleotides are TGTGCCAGCAGCTCCGGCGGGGTACATTCACCCCTCCACTTT.

V is TRBV5-1 and J is TRBJ2-1; TRBD2 might be the D (5 bases). Germline V CDR1 and CDR2: SGHRS, YFSETQ. The ends were cut back, 0 bases at V and 0 bases at J, with 13 bases in the middle. The CDR3 covers 17 residues. The DNA for the CDR3 is TGCGCCAGCAGCTTGGACCCTAGCACCATCTCCTACAATGAGCAGTTCTTC. Translating gives CASSLDPSTISYNEQFF.

The table lists this clone with a count of one. The rearrangement uses TRBV24-1 and TRBJ2-3, with 8 bases matching TRBD2. V lost 5 bases, J lost 4 bases, and 7 bases stayed unmatched. Germline loops: CDR1 KGHDR, CDR2 SFDVKD. This CDR3 spans 15 amino acids. CDR3 in DNA: TGTGCCACCAGTGTAACAGCGGGAGCCCCAGATACGCAGTATTTT. This sequence encodes CATSVTAGAPDTQYF.

The rearrangement uses TRBV7-3 and TRBJ1-6; weak D call: TRBD1 (6 bases). V was shortened by 4 bases and J by 3 bases, with 10 bases between the two germline ends. This CDR3 is built from 15 residues. From germline, CDR1 is SGHTA and CDR2 FQGTGA. CDR3 in amino acids: CASSSQGHYNSPLHF. DNA for the CDR3: TGTGCCAGCAGCTCCCAGGGACACTATAATTCACCCCTCCACTTT.

The chain is built from TRBV28 and TRBJ1-5, with TRBD1 as a possible D gene (5 bases). The V gene's germline CDR1 is MDHEN and CDR2 SYDVKM. V lost 6 bases and J 3 bases, leaving 9 bases between the germline ends. The length of the CDR3 is 13 residues. CDR3 protein: CASRWTPNQPQHF. CDR3 nucleotides: TGTGCCAGCAGGTGGACACCCAATCAGCCCCAGCATTTT.

V usage is TRBV2 and J usage is TRBJ1-6; no definite D call. V lost 8 bases and J lost 4, with 9 bases in between. The CDR3 extends over 13 amino acids. In germline, CDR1 is SNHLY, CDR2 FYNNEI. CDR3 in DNA: TGTGCCAGCCTATCGACTTATAATTCACCCCTCCACTTT. Translated: CASLSTYNSPLHF.

V is TRBV27 and J is TRBJ2-1, with 9 bases aligning to TRBD1. In germline, CDR1 is MNHEY, CDR2 SMNVEV (reference sequence). This CDR3 spans 15 amino acids. V shed 5 bases, J shed 4 bases, and the junction held 6 bases outside the gene matches. The CDR3 sequence: CASSLGTGIYNEQFF. The CDR3 coding sequence is TGTGCCAGCAGTCTAGGGACAGGGATATACAATGAGCAGTTCTTC.

This clone has just one count. The genes are TRBV6-5 and TRBJ2-1; D is perhaps TRBD1 (5 bases). The CDR3 extends over 15 amino acids. CDR1 and CDR2 (germline): MNHEY, SVGAGI. Trimming removed 2 bases from V and 4 bases from J, with 12 bases in between. The CDR3 region is CASSYTDSRYNEQFF. CDR3 nucleotide sequence: TGTGCCAGCAGTTACACCGACAGTCGGTACAATGAGCAGTTCTTC.

The gene calls are TRBV28 and TRBJ1-2; TRBD1 might be the D (6 bases). The CDR3 contains 17 residues. Trimming shortened V by 2 bases and J by 4 bases, and 20 bases separated the two germline ends. The V gene's germline CDR1 is MDHEN and CDR2 SYDVKM. CDR3 loop: CASSLVAGGRSAYGYTF. The CDR3 DNA reads TGTGCCAGCAGTTTAGTCGCGGGGGGGCGGAGTGCCTATGGCTACACCTTC.

The CDR3 sequence is CASSKRTVTGELFF. Written as DNA, the CDR3 is TGTGCCAGCAGCAAACGGACAGTCACCGGGGAGCTGTTTTTT. V gene TRBV3-1 (or the pseudogene TRBV3-2) combines with J gene TRBJ2-2; tentative D call: TRBD1 (6 bases). CDR3 length: 14 residues. Per the germline V gene, CDR1 is LGHDT and CDR2 is YNNKEL (reference sequence). The V end was cut by 5 bases, the J end by 4 bases, with 11 bases between.

V gene TRBV5-4 combines with J gene TRBJ2-5; D perhaps matches TRBD2 (6 bases). This CDR3 is built from 14 residues. Germline V CDR1 and CDR2: SGHNT, YYREEE (reference sequence). V gave up 4 bases and J gave up 5 bases, with 15 bases separating them. The chain's CDR3 is CASSDRRGGETQYF. The CDR3 DNA follows: TGTGCCAGCAGCGACCGGCGGGGCGGCGAGACCCAGTACTTC.

The chain is built from TRBV19 and TRBJ2-1; a weak D match, TRBD2 (5 bases). Germline values: CDR1 LNHDA, CDR2 SQIVND (reference sequence). Trimming stripped 6 bases from V and 6 bases from J, with 15 bases between. The CDR3 covers 14 residues. The DNA of the CDR3 is TGTGCCAGTAGCCTCAGCGGCACCGCCAATGAGCAGTTCTTC. Its protein is CASSLSGTANEQFF.

V usage is TRBV28 and J usage is TRBJ1-1, with 8 bases fitting TRBD1. The J segment lost 0 bases and the V segment lost 5 bases, leaving 8 bases of the junction unmatched. This CDR3 is built from 16 residues. Germline CDR1 and CDR2: MDHEN and SYDVKM. CDR3 sequence (DNA): TGTGCCAGCAGTCCGGATCGACAGGGGTTGAACACTGAAGCTTTCTTT. This codes for CASSPDRQGLNTEAFF.

The chain recombines TRBV5-1 with TRBJ1-4; possible D gene TRBD1, 5 bases. Germline CDR1 and CDR2: SGHRS and YFSETQ. Between the trimmed V and J ends, which lost 0 bases and 5 bases, there was a span of 8 bases. The CDR3 has 14 residues. As DNA, the CDR3 is TGCGCCAGCAGCTTGGGACAGATCAATGAAAAACTGTTTTTT. Its protein is CASSLGQINEKLFF.

This clone was observed a few times. The sample has other DNA sequences that encode this CDR3 too. The chain combines TRBV6-5 with TRBJ1-5, with D tentatively TRBD1 (6 bases). Germline lookup yields CDR1 MNHEY and CDR2 SVGAGI. The CDR3 covers 14 residues. Trimming shortened V by 2 bases and J by 7 bases, and 12 bases separated the two germline ends. The CDR3, as DNA: TGTGCCAGCAGTTACGGGGGCCCTAGACAGCCCCAGCATTTT. Translating it yields CASSYGGPRQPQHF.